This T cell receptor beta chain was recorded in a study of blood T cell repertoires in COVID-19. Study details: Samples representing acute and convalescent COVID-19 were sourced from the United States, Italy and Spain. PBMCs, B-cell-depleted T cells, or T cells were the source of the cDNA or gDNA that made up the material.

As processed by the authors: Reference gene primers were amplified, and this amplification served to estimate nucleated cell counts. Clones were sequenced by immunoSEQ multiplex PCR, and TCRdb holds only the in-frame ones, with some missing. V, J and clone size reflect that table, while D and trimming were determined from the DNA. The sample includes roughly 180,000 clones, 85% to 90% of them seen just once. The ends were cut back, 0 bases at V and 11 bases at J, with 12 bases in the middle. From germline, CDR1 is SGDLS and CDR2 YYNGEE. The CDR3 covers 13 residues. The clonotype originates from a woman aged 55 to 70 with acute or convalescent COVID-19. J is TRBJ2-1 and V is TRBV9; the D gene is possibly TRBD2 (5 bases). The sequenced material came from peripheral blood. The CDR3 sequence: CASSVEHGGQQFF. The DNA of the CDR3 is TGTGCCAGCAGCGTAGAGCACGGAGGTCAGCAGTTCTTC.